These 21 T cell receptor beta chains came from one sample sequenced in a study of blood T cells in healthy people across ages. The authors ran a second PCR of roughly 6 to 12 cycles using a sample-barcoded 5' primer and a J-beta primer mix. From the 5' RACE reads, TCRdb called clonotypes with MiXCR, one entry per CDR3 protein. The sample gives about 580,000 distinct CDR3 sequences, around 48% of which show up once; roughly 25% is in the top ten. Sequenced input: blood. The source of these receptors is a man at least 80 years old in good health.

This clonotype occurred a few times. Germline is not matched at one junction end, which may reflect a read error. This chain joins TRBV25-1 and TRBJ1-5, with a weak D call TRBD1 (5 bases). Germline V CDR1 and CDR2: MGHDK, SYGVNS. This CDR3 is 13 amino acids long. The CDR3 here is CASSAGKDQPQHF. The CDR3 nucleotides are TGTGCCAGCAGTGCAGGGAAGGATCAGCCTCAGCATTTT.

This clonotype was seen a handful of times. The rearrangement links TRBV25-1 to TRBJ1-6; no reliable D call. V was pared by 1 base and J by 3 bases, with 10 bases between. Per the germline V gene, CDR1 is MGHDK and CDR2 is SYGVNS. The CDR3 has 16 amino acids. CDR3 bases: TGTGCCAGCAGTGAATCTGGGAGCTTCTATAATTCACCCCTCCACTTT. It specifies CASSESGSFYNSPLHF.

V and J are TRBV5-1 and TRBJ1-2; 12 nucleotides match TRBD1. Trimming at V came to 3 bases and at J to 8 bases, leaving 8 bases not matched to a gene. The CDR3 is 15 residues long. Looked up from germline, CDR1 is SGHRS and CDR2 is YFSETQ. The CDR3: CASSWNRDRGQGYTF. The CDR3 region has the DNA TGCGCCAGCAGCTGGAACCGGGACAGGGGGCAAGGCTACACCTTC.

The genes are TRBV7-2 and TRBJ2-1, with 7 bases fitting TRBD2. The length of the CDR3 is 15 residues. The trim removed 4 bases at V and 5 bases at J, leaving 8 bases unmatched. In germline, CDR1 is SGHTA, CDR2 FQGNSA. CDR3 in DNA: TGTGCCAGCAGCTACATGGGGACTACGAACAATGAGCAGTTCTTC. Translating gives CASSYMGTTNNEQFF.

V is TRBV5-1 and J is TRBJ1-2, with no clear D. The CDR3 has 14 amino acids. The germline CDR1 and CDR2 sequences are SGHRS and YFSETQ. V was cut by 4 bases and J by 8 bases, with 18 bases left in between. CDR3 loop: CASSVEREASGYTF. In nucleotides, the CDR3 is TGCGCCAGCAGCGTGGAGCGGGAGGCGAGCGGCTACACCTTC.

V is TRBV9 and J is TRBJ2-5; 10 nucleotides agree with TRBD2. Unmatched junction bases numbered 4, after V lost 0 bases and J lost 2 bases. In germline, CDR1 is SGDLS, CDR2 YYNGEE. The CDR3 is 16 residues long. CDR3 in amino acids: CASSVGASGSQETQYF. The CDR3 DNA reads TGTGCCAGCAGCGTAGGGGCTAGCGGGAGTCAAGAGACCCAGTACTTC.

This clonotype was detected only a few times. The chain is built from TRBV6-2 or TRBV6-3 and TRBJ2-4, with D perhaps TRBD1 (5 bases). The J call may be wrong; the DNA end is better matched by TRBJ2-7. The CDR3 has 11 residues. Germline CDR1 MNHEY, CDR2 SVGEGT. CDR3 nucleotides: TGTGCCAGCGCAGGGAATTACGAGCAGTACTTC. Encoded protein: CASAGNYEQYF.

This clonotype has a handful of counts. The chain is built from TRBV18 and TRBJ2-7; TRBD2 agrees at 10 bases. Germline V gene data show CDR1 as KGHSH and CDR2 as LQKENI. V lost 1 base to trimming and J lost 0 bases; unmatched junction nucleotides: 6. CDR3 length: 17 amino acids. The CDR3 region has the DNA TGTGCCAGCTCACCACTGAGCGGGAGGGCCGTCTCCTACGAGCAGTACTTC. Protein product: CASSPLSGRAVSYEQYF.

The chain carries TRBV28 and TRBJ2-6; D remains ambiguous. The germline CDR1 and CDR2 sequences are MDHEN and SYDVKM. There are 14 residues in the CDR3. The V end lost 4 bases, the J end lost 4 bases, and 8 bases lay between the germline ends. As DNA, the CDR3 is TGTGCCAGCAGTTCCTTTTCCGGGGCCAACGTCCTGACTTTC. Amino acids: CASSSFSGANVLTF.

About this clonotype itself: A read error may account for a junction end that differs from germline. The chain is built from TRBV20-1 and TRBJ2-3; D unresolved. CDR1 DFQATT and CDR2 SNEGSKA come from the germline V gene (reference sequence). This CDR3 has 12 residues. Here the CDR3 reads CSARGVTDMQYF. CDR3 DNA sequence: TGCAGTGCTAGAGGGGTTACAGATATGCAGTATTTT.

This chain links TRBV11-2 with TRBJ1-1; D possibly corresponds to TRBD1 (6 bases). CDR1 is SGHAT, CDR2 FQNNGV, per germline. There are 15 residues in the CDR3. V gave up 6 bases and J gave up 4 bases, with 18 bases separating them. This CDR3 reads CASSNRWGRTTEAFF. The CDR3 DNA reads TGTGCCAGCAGTAATCGGTGGGGGCGGACCACTGAAGCTTTCTTT.

In its sample, this clonotype was seen a few times. V is TRBV20-1 and J is TRBJ2-7; 7 bases are a match to TRBD2. Unmatched junction bases numbered 8, after V lost 2 bases and J lost 4 bases. Germline-derived CDR1 and CDR2 are DFQATT and SNEGSKA (reference sequence). The length of the CDR3 is 14 residues. CDR3 residues: CSARRRGVGYEQYF. The DNA for the CDR3 is TGCAGTGCTAGACGACGGGGGGTGGGTTACGAGCAGTACTTC.

On this clonotype itself: One end of the junction is discordant with germline, which a read error may explain. This chain links TRBV7-2 with TRBJ2-7; TRBD2 is a possible D gene (5 bases). Germline lookup yields CDR1 SGHTA and CDR2 FQGNSA. This CDR3 has 15 residues. The CDR3 reads CASSYPRAASHEQYF. The CDR3 DNA follows: TGTGCCAGCAGCTACCCGCGGGCAGCCTCCCACGAGCAGTACTTC.

J is TRBJ2-5 and V is TRBV7-2; 13 nucleotides align to TRBD2. The CDR3 contains 16 residues. Germline CDR1 reads SGHTA; CDR2 reads FQGNSA. J lost 4 bases, V lost 4 bases, and 6 bases had no gene match. The CDR3 DNA is TGTGCCAGCAGCTCCCGACTAGCGGGAGGTCGAGAGACCCAGTACTTC. Protein: CASSSRLAGGRETQYF.

The chain couples TRBV18 to TRBJ2-7, with TRBD1 identical over 9 bases. V lost 0 bases to trimming and J lost 2 bases; unmatched junction nucleotides: 5. CDR1 is KGHSH and CDR2 is LQKENI in the germline V gene. There are 16 residues in the CDR3. CDR3 region: CASSPPHRGRPYEQYF. The CDR3 coding sequence is TGTGCCAGCTCACCACCCCACAGGGGGCGACCCTACGAGCAGTACTTC.

This sequence joins TRBV9 and TRBJ2-1, with 8 bases lining up with TRBD2. With 2 bases clipped from V and 9 bases from J, the junction kept 10 bases outside the gene matches. This CDR3 is built from 15 residues. Germline V gene data show CDR1 as SGDLS and CDR2 as YYNGEE. The chain's CDR3 is CASSVTSESIREQFF. The CDR3 nucleotides are TGTGCCAGCAGCGTGACTAGCGAGTCAATACGTGAGCAGTTCTTC.

This clonotype has more than one count but fewer than ten. The chain employs TRBV5-1 and TRBJ2-6; TRBD1 or TRBD2 may be the D gene (5 bases each). Germline V gives CDR1 SGHRS, CDR2 YFSETQ. The CDR3 covers 18 residues. V was trimmed by 2 bases and J by 4 bases, leaving 19 bases between them. The chain's CDR3 is CASSLILAGSPGANVLTF. CDR3 DNA sequence: TGCGCCAGCAGCTTAATCTTGGCAGGGAGCCCCGGGGCCAACGTCCTGACTTTC.

The chain is built from TRBV27 and TRBJ2-1; the D is unclear. This CDR3 region has 15 residues. The V gene's germline CDR1 is MNHEY and CDR2 SMNVEV (reference sequence). The germline V and J ends were trimmed by 4 bases and 2 bases, with 12 bases remaining between them. This chain's CDR3 is CASSSPLRAYNEQFF. As DNA, the CDR3 is TGTGCCAGCAGTTCGCCTTTACGGGCCTACAATGAGCAGTTCTTC.

V usage is TRBV4-3 and J usage is TRBJ2-7, with 10 bases identical to TRBD1. The trim removed 2 bases at V and 5 bases at J, leaving 9 bases unmatched. CDR3 length: 16 amino acids. CDR1 and CDR2 (germline): LGHNA, YSLEER. The CDR3 protein is CASSQRRDRGLNEQYF. Written as DNA, the CDR3 is TGCGCCAGCAGCCAACGCAGGGACAGGGGTCTTAACGAGCAGTACTTC.

V usage is TRBV6-1 and J usage is TRBJ2-7, with TRBD1 matching 11 bases. This CDR3 is built from 14 residues. Germline V CDR1 and CDR2: MNHNS, SASEGT. The J segment lost 1 base and the V segment lost 8 bases, leaving 4 bases of the junction unmatched. The CDR3 protein is CASFGTGGSYEQYF. DNA of the CDR3: TGTGCCAGCTTCGGGACAGGGGGTTCCTACGAGCAGTACTTC.

The chain employs TRBV3-1 and TRBJ2-4; the D gene is possibly TRBD2 (5 bases). Germline values: CDR1 LGHDT, CDR2 YNNKEL (reference sequence). The CDR3 is 16 residues long. V was clipped by 3 bases and J by 13 bases, with 25 bases between them. The CDR3 DNA reads TGTGCCAGCAGCCACGCGCTCCAGGTAGGGAGATGGGAGCAGTACTTC. Residues: CASSHALQVGRWEQYF.